Here is one TCR beta chain with its context. V was clipped by 7 bases and J by 3 bases; unmatched bases: 9. The CDR3 loop spans 15 amino acids. The germline CDR1 and CDR2 sequences are LNHDA and SQIVND (reference sequence). This sample stems from a study of T cell changes during pregnancy in multiple sclerosis. Produced via immunoSEQ multiplex PCR; TCRdb's table is partial and in-frame only. The table records more than 40,000 clones, more than 85% of them present only once. This sequence was found in a female donor with multiple sclerosis, enrolled in a pregnancy study. The rearrangement links TRBV19 to TRBJ2-1; 7 nucleotides match TRBD1. The sequencing used CD8+ T cells from peripheral blood mononuclear cells, collected after pregnancy. The CDR3 DNA is TGTGCCAGTACCACGATCGGGACAGACTACAATGAGCAGTTCTTC. This translates into CASTTIGTDYNEQFF.